Below, 23 T cell receptor beta chains from the same sample are listed, as sequenced in a study of blood T cell repertoires in COVID-19. Sequencing used immunoSEQ multiplex PCR; TCRdb keeps in-frame clones, though not all of them. This table holds around 80,000 clones, roughly four fifths found once. Sequences were obtained from peripheral blood. These receptors were taken from a human donor in a cohort sampled during active COVID-19.

This chain joins TRBV28 and TRBJ1-2, with a possible D match to TRBD1 (6 bases). Germline CDR1 reads MDHEN; CDR2 reads SYDVKM. The germline V and J ends were trimmed by 7 bases and 2 bases, with 8 bases remaining between them. CDR3 size: 12 residues. In nucleotides, the CDR3 is TGTGCCAGCATCCAGGGGAACTATGGCTACACCTTC. It yields the protein CASIQGNYGYTF.

J is TRBJ2-3 and V is TRBV7-9; D not certain. CDR1 and CDR2 (germline): SEHNR, FQNEAQ (reference sequence). This CDR3 is 15 amino acids long. Trimming removed 0 bases from V and 2 bases from J, with 9 bases in between. CDR3 coding DNA: TGTGCCAGCAGCTTAGCGTCGCGAGACACAGATACGCAGTATTTT. Protein sequence: CASSLASRDTDTQYF.

This clone was seen just once. This sequence joins TRBV7-2 and TRBJ2-7; no definite D call. Germline CDR1 and CDR2: SGHTA and FQGNSA. V dropped 1 base and J dropped 5 bases, with 9 bases sitting between them. The CDR3 loop spans 13 amino acids. DNA for the CDR3: TGTGCCAGCAGCTTAGACTTCTCGGACGAGCAGTACTTC. Translating it yields CASSLDFSDEQYF.

The chain has TRBV2 and TRBJ2-3, with D unclear. V was shortened by 10 bases and J by 2 bases, with 16 bases between the two germline ends. CDR3 length equals 14 residues. Germline V CDR1 and CDR2: SNHLY, FYNNEI. Here the CDR3 reads CATQLTIATDTQYF. CDR3 nucleotide sequence: TGTGCCACCCAACTAACAATTGCCACAGATACGCAGTATTTT.

The chain links TRBV29-1 to TRBJ2-1; 8 bases map to TRBD1. From germline, CDR1 is SQVTM and CDR2 ANQGSEA. This CDR3 has 16 amino acids. The junction had 8 bases not matched to a gene; V was cut back by 1 base and J by 3 bases. The CDR3, as DNA: TGCAGCGTTGAAGCCGGGACAGGCTTTCTCTACAATGAGCAGTTCTTC. The encoded protein is CSVEAGTGFLYNEQFF.

The chain uses TRBV6-6 and TRBJ2-7; D remains unclear. Germline CDR1 MNHNY, CDR2 SVGAGI (reference sequence). Deletions cut 6 bases from V and 3 bases from J, with 15 bases between. This CDR3 region has 14 residues. This CDR3 reads CASRVRLEGYEQYF. The CDR3 coding sequence is TGTGCCAGCAGGGTACGACTGGAAGGCTACGAGCAGTACTTC.

V and J are TRBV7-9 and TRBJ2-5, with 7 positions matching TRBD1. Per germline, CDR1 SEHNR and CDR2 FQNEAQ (reference sequence). The CDR3 contains 15 residues. Germline trimming cut 1 base from V and 0 bases from J; bases unmatched to any gene: 2. The CDR3 DNA is TGTGCCAGCAGCTTAGGGGACAGATACCAAGAGACCCAGTACTTC. Translated: CASSLGDRYQETQYF.

The chain couples TRBV20-1 to TRBJ2-2; D perhaps matches TRBD2 (5 bases). Germline V CDR1 and CDR2: DFQATT, SNEGSKA (reference sequence). Trimming pared 3 bases from V and 1 base from J, leaving 15 bases between. CDR3 length: 16 amino acids. DNA of the CDR3: TGCAGTGCTAGTCCCCTCCTAGCACAGAACACCGGGGAGCTGTTTTTT. Translated, it gives CSASPLLAQNTGELFF.

This CDR3 is CASSLGQFSYEQYF. CDR3 DNA: TGCGCCAGCAGCTTGGGACAGTTCTCCTACGAGCAGTACTTC. The chain combines TRBV5-1 with TRBJ2-7, with D possibly matching TRBD1 (5 bases). The V end was cut by 0 bases, the J end by 0 bases, with 7 bases between. The CDR3 covers 14 residues. Germline CDR1 is SGHRS and CDR2 is YFSETQ.

The table lists this clone with a count of one. The genes are TRBV6-6 and TRBJ1-6; D call uncertain. Germline V gene sequence: CDR1 MNHNY, CDR2 SVGAGI (reference sequence). The length of the CDR3 is 14 residues. V lost 6 bases, J lost 3 bases, and 9 bases lay in between. In DNA form, the CDR3 reads TGTGCCAGCAGGGAACTAAACTATAATTCACCCCTCCACTTT. It is translated as CASRELNYNSPLHF.

This chain connects TRBV19 to TRBJ1-1; D gene unclear. The CDR3 runs 13 residues. CDR1 LNHDA and CDR2 SQIVND come from the germline V gene (reference sequence). V dropped 5 bases and J dropped 1 base, with 8 bases sitting between them. The CDR3 nucleotides read TGTGCCAGTAGTGTTCGGGGGAACACTGAAGCTTTCTTT. Its translation is CASSVRGNTEAFF.

CDR3 sequence: CARSSGLAGGLGNEQFF. The CDR3 coding sequence is TGTGCCAGAAGCTCCGGACTAGCGGGAGGGTTGGGGAATGAGCAGTTCTTC. The chain carries TRBV5-3 and TRBJ2-1; 15 nucleotides line up with TRBD2. TRBV5-3 is an open reading frame, and its role is uncertain. The CDR3 length is 17 residues. The junction had 8 bases not matched to a gene; V was cut back by 3 bases and J by 7 bases.

With respect to this clone: Other DNA sequences within the sample encode an identical CDR3. The chain links TRBV7-2 to TRBJ1-5; D unresolved. The germline gives CDR1 SGHTA, CDR2 FQGNSA. The CDR3 is 14 amino acids. V was pared by 3 bases and J by 5 bases, with 11 bases between. In nucleotides, the CDR3 is TGTGCCAGCAGCTTGGGTGGGCCCGATCAGCCCCAGCATTTT. Its protein product is CASSLGGPDQPQHF.

This clone has just one count. This sequence joins TRBV23-1 and TRBJ2-3; 10 nucleotides align to TRBD2. TRBV23-1 is recorded as an ORF, its role being uncertain. The V segment lost 4 bases and the J segment 3 bases; nucleotides outside the gene matches: 19. CDR3 length: 20 amino acids. The CDR3 spells CASSRAHDSGGPFRTDTQYF. DNA for the CDR3: TGCGCCAGCAGTCGGGCGCACGATAGCGGGGGGCCATTCCGTACAGATACGCAGTATTTT.

The chain carries TRBV11-3 and TRBJ1-1; D call uncertain. The CDR3 covers 13 residues. Germline CDR1 SGHNT, CDR2 YENEEA. V lost 0 bases and J 1 base, leaving 3 bases between the germline ends. CDR3 amino acids: CASSLDRNTEAFF. In DNA form, the CDR3 reads TGTGCCAGCAGCTTAGACAGGAACACTGAAGCTTTCTTT.

The V and J genes are TRBV11-2 and TRBJ1-2; D gene unclear. The CDR3 runs to 18 residues. Germline loops: CDR1 SGHAT, CDR2 FQNNGV. Trimming stripped 0 bases from V and 0 bases from J, with 17 bases between. The CDR3 loop reads CASSLDWAPRQANYGYTF. The DNA of the CDR3 is TGTGCCAGCAGCTTAGATTGGGCCCCCAGGCAAGCTAACTATGGCTACACCTTC.

The chain recombines TRBV30 with TRBJ1-6; 7 bases are a match to TRBD1. With 2 bases clipped from V and 0 bases from J, the junction kept 4 bases outside the gene matches. Germline CDR1 GTSNPN, CDR2 SVGIG (reference sequence). CDR3 length: 16 residues. CDR3 sequence (DNA): TGTGCCTGGAGTTTCGGACAGGACTCCTATAATTCACCCCTCCACTTT. This encodes CAWSFGQDSYNSPLHF. The full variable domain, with the rest looked up from reference TRBV30 and TRBJ1-6, is SQTIHQWPATLVQPVGSPLSLECTVEGTSNPNLYWYRQAAGRGLQLLFYSVGIGQISSEVPQNLSASRPQDRQFILSSKKLLLSDSGFYLCAWSFGQDSYNSPLHFGNGTRLTVT.

The J gene is TRBJ2-3, the V gene TRBV6-5; D is unclear. Germline CDR1 is MNHEY and CDR2 is SVGAGI. Deletions cut 7 bases from V and 5 bases from J, with 16 bases between. This CDR3 contains 14 residues. The CDR3 bases are TGTGCCAGCACCGTTAGGTGGCCGGGAGATACGCAGTATTTT. Translation gives CASTVRWPGDTQYF.

The chain combines TRBV6-5 with TRBJ1-3; a possible D gene is TRBD1 (6 bases). This CDR3 is built from 14 residues. Germline lookup yields CDR1 MNHEY and CDR2 SVGAGI. V was trimmed by 5 bases and J by 3 bases, leaving 11 bases between them. The CDR3 nucleotides are TGTGCCAGCAGTCCCGGGACAAATGGAAACACCATATATTTT. It translates to CASSPGTNGNTIYF.

The V gene is TRBV19, the J gene TRBJ1-1; tentative D call: TRBD1 (5 bases). The CDR3 runs 13 residues. V was pared by 5 bases and J by 1 base, with 8 bases between. From germline, CDR1 is LNHDA and CDR2 SQIVND (reference sequence). CDR3 DNA sequence: TGTGCCAGTAGTGTAACAGGGAACACTGAAGCTTTCTTT. This gives the protein CASSVTGNTEAFF.

The chain recombines TRBV5-6 with TRBJ1-3; no firm D call. The germline V gene has CDR1 SGHDT and CDR2 YYEEEE. The CDR3 has 15 amino acids. Trimming left V 4 bases short and J 0 bases short, with 11 bases between. CDR3 nucleotides: TGTGCCAGCAGCCTCCGGTCCCTCTCTGGAAACACCATATATTTT. It is translated as CASSLRSLSGNTIYF.

V usage is TRBV28 and J usage is TRBJ1-1; 8 bases agree with TRBD1. Trimming at V came to 3 bases and at J to 10 bases, leaving 7 bases not matched to a gene. The CDR3 is 13 amino acids. Germline lookup yields CDR1 MDHEN and CDR2 SYDVKM. The DNA of the CDR3 is TGTGCCAGCAGTTTGCCTGGACAGGGACGAGCTTTCTTT. Its translation is CASSLPGQGRAFF.

This chain connects TRBV5-4 to TRBJ1-1; tentatively, D is TRBD1 (5 bases). The ends were cut back, 3 bases at V and 3 bases at J, with 15 bases in the middle. This CDR3 has 15 amino acids. Germline V gene lookup returns CDR1 SGHNT and CDR2 YYREEE (reference sequence). The CDR3 is CASSSPGRADTEAFF. The DNA for the CDR3 is TGTGCCAGCAGCTCGCCGGGCAGGGCGGACACTGAAGCTTTCTTT.